The next 9 T cell receptor beta chains were all read from a single sample in a study of T cells in Graves' hyperthyroidism and ophthalmopathy. TCR beta CDR3 region amplification was performed from RNA transcripts. The HTBI set primed first-round TCR CDR3 RT-PCR. TCRdb re-called the multiplex PCR reads through MiXCR, storing one row per CDR3 protein. The sample has hundreds of thousands of distinct CDR3 sequences, less than 20% seen once; the top ten hold 7.5% to 8%. The sequenced sample was blood. All receptors derive from a woman aged 18-35 years with Graves' hyperthyroidism.

The V gene is TRBV10-3, the J gene TRBJ2-7, with 8 bases matching TRBD1. In germline, CDR1 is ENHRY, CDR2 SYGVKD. The CDR3 is made up of 12 amino acids. The V segment lost 6 bases and the J segment 6 bases; nucleotides outside the gene matches: 4. The CDR3 region has the DNA TGTGCCATCAGGGGACAGGCACTCGAGCAGTACTTC. As protein: CAIRGQALEQYF.

This clonotype has ten or more counts. The chain uses TRBV30 and TRBJ1-3, with D unresolved. This CDR3 spans 12 amino acids. The V end lost 6 bases, the J end lost 9 bases, and 15 bases lay between the germline ends. The germline V gene encodes CDR1 GTSNPN and CDR2 SVGIG (reference sequence). In DNA form, the CDR3 reads TGTGCCTGCCCGGGCCGTCGGGGCACCATATATTTT. It codes for CACPGRRGTIYF.

The table lists this clonotype with many counts. The rearrangement joins TRBV20-1 to TRBJ2-5, with D unresolved. Germline lookup yields CDR1 DFQATT and CDR2 SNEGSKA (reference sequence). Trimming shortened V by 1 base and J by 2 bases, and 8 bases separated the two germline ends. This CDR3 region has 13 residues. CDR3 amino acids: CSARGGLQETQYF. The CDR3 DNA reads TGCAGTGCTAGAGGCGGTCTACAAGAGACCCAGTACTTC.

A few counts support this clonotype. The V call is TRBV11-2, the J call TRBJ2-2; maybe TRBD1 (6 bases). The CDR3 consists of 16 residues. The germline V and J ends were trimmed by 5 bases and 3 bases, with 16 bases remaining between them. Per germline, CDR1 SGHAT and CDR2 FQNNGV. As DNA, the CDR3 is TGTGCCAGCAGCCCAGAGGTCAGGGGCTACACCGGGGAGCTGTTTTTT. It yields the protein CASSPEVRGYTGELFF.

The sample holds a few counts of this clonotype. The rearrangement links TRBV27 to TRBJ1-5; D remains unclear. CDR1 is MNHEY, CDR2 SMNVEV, per germline (reference sequence). The CDR3 is 15 amino acids. The V end lost 6 bases, the J end lost 0 bases, and 12 bases lay between the germline ends. CDR3 residues: CASSHGTYSNQPQHF. CDR3 nucleotide sequence: TGTGCCAGCAGCCATGGTACCTATAGCAATCAGCCCCAGCATTTT.

This sequence joins TRBV6-2 or TRBV6-3 and TRBJ1-6, with D perhaps TRBD1 (6 bases). CDR3 length equals 15 residues. CDR1 and CDR2 from the germline V gene are MNHEY and SVGEGT. Trimming cost V 8 bases and J 7 bases, with 18 bases left between them. CDR3 nucleotides: TGTGCCAGCCGAACGGGGGGCGGGGGGAATTCACCCCTCCACTTT. Encoded protein: CASRTGGGGNSPLHF.

This clonotype was detected many times. This chain links TRBV7-9 with TRBJ2-7; perhaps D is TRBD1 or TRBD2 (5 bases each). The CDR3 has 13 amino acids. Trimming removed 8 bases from V and 5 bases from J, with 16 bases in between. Germline loops: CDR1 SEHNR, CDR2 FQNEAQ (reference sequence). CDR3 sequence reads: CASGTGGSDEQYF. CDR3 sequence (DNA): TGTGCCAGCGGGACGGGTGGATCAGACGAGCAGTACTTC.

J is TRBJ2-1 and V is TRBV11-1; 8 bases align to TRBD1. The junction had 10 bases not matched to a gene; V was cut back by 5 bases and J by 4 bases. Germline V gene sequence: CDR1 SGHAT, CDR2 FQDESV (reference sequence). The CDR3 is 16 residues long. DNA for the CDR3: TGTGCCAGCAGCCCCGGAGGACAGGGCAAGTACAATGAGCAGTTCTTC. Its translation is CASSPGGQGKYNEQFF.

Many counts were recorded for this clonotype. The rearrangement uses TRBV13 and TRBJ2-7; possibly TRBD1 or TRBD2 for D (7 bases each). Trimming removed 5 bases from V and 0 bases from J, with 23 bases in between. The germline V gene has CDR1 PRHDT and CDR2 FYEKMQ (reference sequence). The CDR3 spans 18 residues. CDR3 amino acids: CASSGRGQLRALSYEQYF. Here the CDR3 DNA reads TGTGCCAGCAGCGGGAGGGGACAGCTGCGCGCCCTCTCCTACGAGCAGTACTTC.